This note documents a single T cell receptor (beta chain) sequence. Its antigen remains unknown. This entry is derived from a study of T cell repertoires in cytomegalovirus infection. Across the whole study: CMV infection and matching HLA type were both indicated by public TCR beta signatures. Study conclusions and caveats: Using cumulative public TCR beta family frequency, the authors identified those who carried CMV together with the relevant HLA. It was HLA-C-restricted CMV-specific TCR beta clonotypes that dominated the response ex vivo.

TCRdb reprocessed the reads with MiXCR, giving one entry per CDR3 protein. This table holds 65,000 to 85,000 distinct CDR3 sequences, 25% to 30% found once. The V and J ends lost 0 bases and 4 bases, in that order; junction bases with no gene match: 4. The CDR3 contains 16 residues. Germline CDR1 reads MGHRA; CDR2 reads YSYEKL. This sequence joins TRBV4-1 and TRBJ2-5; 11 positions agree with TRBD2. This sequence was found in a human donor in good health (CMV status not recorded). Some clones in this sample may be carry-over from other donors' samples. Here the sequenced sample was CD8+ T cells from cultured PBMCs, taken from culture after CMV antigen stimulation. The CDR3 is CASSQEGLAGGETQYF. The CDR3 coding sequence is TGCGCCAGCAGCCAAGAAGGCCTAGCGGGAGGAGAGACCCAGTACTTC.